The rows below give T cell receptor beta chains drawn from one sample of a study of blood T cell repertoires in COVID-19. The repertoire was sequenced with immunoSEQ multiplex PCR; TCRdb's copy has only in-frame clones and lacks some. The table lists 230,000 or so clones, around nine tenths of them singletons. The source material was PBMCs or T cells enriched from blood (not recorded which). The receptors originated from a woman in her forties or fifties with acute COVID-19. The CDR3 runs from the conserved cysteine through the conserved F or W. Fields, in order: D gene, clone size, V gene, J gene, CDR3 DNA, CDR3 protein. A D gene is named only where the DNA matches it firmly. Not every row has a clone size; where given, it reads once, few, many or a size class.

TRBD1	-	TRBV14	TRBJ1-2	TGTGCCAGCAGCCAGGGACAGTATGGCTACACCTTC	CASSQGQYGYTF
-	-	TRBV27	TRBJ1-3	TGTGCCAGCAGGGGACACTCTGGAAACACCATATATTTT	CASRGHSGNTIYF
TRBD2	-	TRBV5-4	TRBJ2-1	TGTGCCAGCAGCTTGTCCAGCGGGACCTACAATGAGCAGTTCTTC	CASSLSSGTYNEQFF
TRBD2	-	TRBV3-1/TRBV3-2	TRBJ2-3	TGTGCCAGCAGCCATCGTCTAGCGGGTCCTAGCACAGATACGCAGTATTTT	CASSHRLAGPSTDTQYF
-	-	TRBV28	TRBJ2-4	TGTGCCAGCAGGCCGCCGGGGGCCAAAAACATTCAGTACTTC	CASRPPGAKNIQYF
TRBD2	-	TRBV4-2	TRBJ2-7	TGTGCCAGCAGCCCCCGGACTAGCGGGACTTCCTACGAGCAGTACTTC	CASSPRTSGTSYEQYF
TRBD1	-	TRBV2	TRBJ1-1	TGTGCCAGCAGTGGTAGGACAGGGAGGTTGTCGTACACTGAAGCTTTCTTT	CASSGRTGRLSYTEAFF
-	-	TRBV2	TRBJ1-3	TGTGCCAGCAGTGAGGGAGGGCAGTTCACTTCTTCTGGAAACACCATATATTTT	CASSEGGQFTSSGNTIYF
-	-	TRBV5-3	TRBJ2-7	TGTGCCAGAAGCTCAACCTACGAGCAGTACTTC	CARSSTYEQYF
TRBD1	-	TRBV19	TRBJ2-7	TGTGCCAGTAGGTTCAAAGGACAGGGTGCCTACGAGCAGTACTTC	CASRFKGQGAYEQYF
TRBD1	-	TRBV10-3	TRBJ1-2	TGTGCCATCAGCGGACAGGGGGCCAGTAACTATGGCTACACCTTC	CAISGQGASNYGYTF
TRBD2	-	TRBV9	TRBJ2-1	TGTGCCAGCAGCGTAGTCCCCACGCTAGCGGGAGGCTACAATGAGCAGTTCTTC	CASSVVPTLAGGYNEQFF
TRBD1	once	TRBV7-9	TRBJ2-7	TGTGCCAGCAGCTTAACCGGGACAGGGGGCTACGAGCAGTACTTC	CASSLTGTGGYEQYF
TRBD1	-	TRBV27	TRBJ2-5	TGTGCCAGCAGTTTAGAGGGGGCCAACCAAGAGACCCAGTACTTC	CASSLEGANQETQYF
TRBD2	many	TRBV19	TRBJ2-1	TGTGCCAGTAGTACGTCGGGACTAGCGGGAGGCATGCAGTTCTTC	CASSTSGLAGGMQFF